The 19 T cell receptor beta chains reported below all come from one sample, sequenced in a study of beta chain features in type 1 diabetes. The study reverse transcribed the entire isolated RNA, so it sequenced expressed TCRB transcripts. The table came from immunoSEQ multiplex PCR; TCRdb's copy has only in-frame clones and leaves some out. The profile shows around 430,000 clones, approximately 30% of them singletons. Source material: naive CD4+ T cells from blood. Every receptor here comes from a man between 18 and 29 years old in good health.

The chain carries TRBV11-2 and TRBJ2-3; tentatively, D is TRBD2 (5 bases). V lost 1 base to trimming and J lost 5 bases, with 10 bases between them. The CDR3 is 14 residues long. Germline loops: CDR1 SGHAT, CDR2 FQNNGV. The CDR3 is CASSLVGAVDTQYF. In DNA form, the CDR3 reads TGTGCCAGCAGCTTAGTGGGAGCGGTAGATACGCAGTATTTT.

The sample holds a few counts of this clone. The J gene is TRBJ1-1, the V gene TRBV29-1; a weak D match, TRBD1 (6 bases). CDR1 is SQVTM, CDR2 ANQGSEA, per germline. V lost 7 bases to trimming and J lost 0 bases, with 15 bases between them. The CDR3 is made up of 14 amino acids. CDR3: CSGMGQAMNTEAFF. The CDR3 DNA is TGCAGCGGAATGGGACAAGCTATGAACACTGAAGCTTTCTTT.

This CDR3 reads CASSVDAGGYEQYF. For the CDR3, the DNA is TGTGCCAGCAGCGTAGACGCCGGGGGGTACGAGCAGTACTTC. V and J are TRBV9 and TRBJ2-7, with TRBD2 matching 7 bases. The CDR3 covers 14 residues. Unmatched junction bases numbered 4, after V lost 0 bases and J lost 4 bases. CDR1 is SGDLS and CDR2 is YYNGEE in the germline V gene.

A single count supports this clone. The rearrangement joins TRBV7-8 to TRBJ2-5; D gene ambiguous. The CDR3 spans 15 residues. CDR1 SGHVS and CDR2 FQNEAQ come from the germline V gene. V lost 5 bases and J lost 5, with 18 bases in between. The CDR3 DNA reads TGTGCCAGCAGCCCTGATATAGGGCCGGAGGAGACCCAGTACTTC. It yields the protein CASSPDIGPEETQYF.

This clone was found a few times. The J gene is TRBJ2-2, the V gene TRBV7-8; D is uncertain. V lost 1 base to trimming and J lost 4 bases, with 7 bases between them. Germline V gene lookup returns CDR1 SGHVS and CDR2 FQNEAQ. The CDR3 runs 14 residues. CDR3 amino acids: CASSLDHGTGELFF. DNA of the CDR3: TGTGCCAGCAGCTTAGATCACGGCACCGGGGAGCTGTTTTTT.

In this sample, this clone turned up once. The genes are TRBV5-1 and TRBJ2-7, with D tentatively TRBD2 (5 bases). The CDR3 sequence is 14 residues long. Trimming left V 0 bases short and J 2 bases short, with 9 bases between. From germline, CDR1 is SGHRS and CDR2 YFSETQ. The CDR3 DNA is TGCGCCAGCAGCTTGGGGACTCCGCCCTACGAGCAGTACTTC. Translated: CASSLGTPPYEQYF.

The V call is TRBV7-2, the J call TRBJ2-7; maybe TRBD2 (5 bases). CDR3 length equals 15 residues. Deletions cut 0 bases from V and 3 bases from J, with 12 bases between. Germline V gene sequence: CDR1 SGHTA, CDR2 FQGNSA. The CDR3 here is CASSLATTTNYEQYF. CDR3 DNA sequence: TGTGCCAGCAGCTTAGCGACGACTACCAACTACGAGCAGTACTTC.

The chain has TRBV28 and TRBJ2-1; the D gene is possibly TRBD2 (7 bases). Per the germline V gene, CDR1 is MDHEN and CDR2 is SYDVKM. Trimming took 7 bases from V and 2 from J, leaving 12 bases between them. This CDR3 has 14 amino acids. CDR3 sequence: CASNRGAAYNEQFF. CDR3 bases: TGTGCCAGCAATCGGGGGGCCGCCTACAATGAGCAGTTCTTC. The variable domain in full, with the rest retrieved from reference TRBV28 and TRBJ2-1, is DVKVTQSSRYLVKRTGEKVFLECVQDMDHENMFWYRQDPGLGLRLIYFSYDVKMKEKGDIPEGYSVSREKKERFSLILESASTNQTSMYLCASNRGAAYNEQFFGPGTRLTVL.

This clone was picked up a small number of times. The chain employs TRBV18 and TRBJ1-2, with unresolved D. Germline values: CDR1 KGHSH, CDR2 LQKENI. Trimming took off 0 bases at V and 0 bases at J, with 11 bases between the two ends. The CDR3 runs 16 residues. CDR3 amino acids: CASSPPGRNSNYGYTF. The CDR3 bases are TGTGCCAGCTCACCACCGGGCAGGAACTCTAACTATGGCTACACCTTC.

This clone appeared a few times. V usage is TRBV19 and J usage is TRBJ2-7; possibly TRBD1 or TRBD2 for D (5 bases each). CDR3 size: 13 residues. Trimming cost V 8 bases and J 1 base, with 12 bases left between them. Germline V gene sequence: CDR1 LNHDA, CDR2 SQIVND (reference sequence). CDR3 residues: CASSSRESYEQYF. The CDR3 DNA sequence: TGTGCCAGTTCCAGCAGGGAGTCCTACGAGCAGTACTTC.

This clone was counted only a few times. This chain links TRBV4-2 with TRBJ2-7; 10 bases agree with TRBD1. V lost 1 base, J lost 4 bases, and 7 bases stayed unmatched. The CDR3 is made up of 16 amino acids. The germline CDR1 and CDR2 sequences are LGHNA and YNFKEQ. The CDR3 region has the DNA TGTGCCAGCAGCCAAGGACCCCGGGACAGGGGATACGAGCAGTACTTC. Its translation is CASSQGPRDRGYEQYF.

CDR3 bases: TGTGCCAGCAGCCCCAGCGGGAGGGCCTACGAGCAGTACTTC. Amino acid sequence: CASSPSGRAYEQYF. The chain carries TRBV9 and TRBJ2-7; TRBD2 agrees at 10 bases. Trimming removed 4 bases from V and 2 bases from J; junction bases left unmatched: 3. Per the germline V gene, CDR1 is SGDLS and CDR2 is YYNGEE. The CDR3 length is 14 residues.

This clone was observed a few times. This CDR3 is also generated by other DNA sequences in the sample. The chain recombines TRBV30 with TRBJ1-5; D remains ambiguous. CDR3 length equals 13 residues. Germline V lookup: CDR1 GTSNPN, CDR2 SVGIG (reference sequence). Trimming left V 0 bases short and J 2 bases short, with 5 bases between. CDR3 in amino acids: CAWSVRGNQPQHF. The CDR3 DNA is TGTGCCTGGAGTGTACGAGGCAATCAGCCCCAGCATTTT.

Worth noting for this clone: A junction end diverges from the germline sequence, so it may reflect a read error. This sample also contains other DNA sequences that code for the same CDR3. This chain uses TRBV30 with TRBJ2-5, with 9 positions matching TRBD1. From germline, CDR1 is GTSNPN and CDR2 SVGIG (reference sequence). CDR3 size: 15 residues. The CDR3 region is CAWSEGTGLGETQYF. The DNA of the CDR3 is TGCGCCTGGAGCGAGGGGACAGGGCTCGGGGAGACCCAGTACTTC. Based on the CDR3 plus reference TRBV30 and TRBJ2-5, the full variable domain is SQTIHQWPATLVQPVGSPLSLECTVEGTSNPNLYWYRQAAGRGLQLLFYSVGIGQISSEVPQNLSASRPQDRQFILSSKKLLLSDSGFYLCAWSEGTGLGETQYFGPGTRLLVL.

V and J are TRBV27 and TRBJ2-7; D gene uncertain. Germline V gene data show CDR1 as MNHEY and CDR2 as SMNVEV (reference sequence). The CDR3 has 13 residues. Trimming stripped 6 bases from V and 1 base from J, with 10 bases between. In nucleotides, the CDR3 is TGTGCCAGCAGCCGCACAGAATCCTACGAGCAGTACTTC. This encodes CASSRTESYEQYF.

This clone was found a few times. The V and J genes are TRBV18 and TRBJ2-1; 11 nucleotides agree with TRBD2. V was pared by 5 bases and J by 9 bases, with 9 bases of the junction left unmatched. The CDR3 runs to 15 residues. Germline loops: CDR1 KGHSH, CDR2 LQKENI. DNA for the CDR3: TGTGCCAGCTCATTTGGACTAGCGGGCAGGGGTGAGCAGTTCTTC. Protein: CASSFGLAGRGEQFF.

This rearrangement joins TRBV9 to TRBJ1-4, with 10 bases matching TRBD1. CDR1 and CDR2 from the germline V gene are SGDLS and YYNGEE. The CDR3 loop spans 14 amino acids. Germline trimming cut 6 bases from V and 5 bases from J; bases unmatched to any gene: 4. The DNA of the CDR3 is TGTGCCAGCACCCGGGACAGGGGAAATGAAAAACTGTTTTTT. Protein product: CASTRDRGNEKLFF.

This clone was counted only a few times. This sequence joins TRBV13 and TRBJ2-7; unclear D gene. The CDR3 covers 12 residues. The germline V gene encodes CDR1 PRHDT and CDR2 FYEKMQ (reference sequence). V dropped 5 bases and J dropped 5 bases, with 10 bases sitting between them. In DNA, the CDR3 is TGTGCCAGCAGCGGCGGCCGGAACGAGCAGTACTTC. Translation gives CASSGGRNEQYF.

This chain connects TRBV18 to TRBJ2-1; TRBD2 matches 14 bases. This CDR3 contains 15 residues. Trimming at V came to 6 bases and at J to 9 bases, leaving 7 bases not matched to a gene. Looked up from germline, CDR1 is KGHSH and CDR2 is LQKENI. The CDR3: CASSGLAGEKGEQFF. The CDR3 coding sequence is TGTGCCAGCTCGGGACTAGCGGGAGAAAAGGGTGAGCAGTTCTTC.